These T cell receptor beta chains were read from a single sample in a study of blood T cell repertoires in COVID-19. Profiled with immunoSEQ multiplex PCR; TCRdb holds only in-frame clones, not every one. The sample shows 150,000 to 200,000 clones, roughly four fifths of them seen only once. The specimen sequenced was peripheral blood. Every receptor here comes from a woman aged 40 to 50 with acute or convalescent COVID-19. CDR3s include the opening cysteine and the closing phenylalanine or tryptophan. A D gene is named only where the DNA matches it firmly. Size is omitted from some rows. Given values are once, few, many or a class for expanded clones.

CASSSGQGGRAFF | TGTGCCAGCAGTTCTGGACAGGGGGGTAGAGCTTTCTTT | 13 | TRBJ1-1 | TRBD1 | once | TRBV12-3/TRBV12-4
CASSPTSHTFF | TGTGCCAGCAGCCCAACTAGTCACACGTTCTTC | 11 | TRBJ2-1 | NA | NA | TRBV7-9
CASSLQENPNYGYTF | TGTGCCAGCAGCCTTCAGGAAAACCCTAACTATGGCTACACCTTC | 15 | TRBJ1-2 | NA | NA | TRBV3-1/TRBV3-2
CASSGPGLAGEAYF | TGTGCCAGCAGTGGTCCGGGACTAGCGGGGGAGGCCTACTTC | 14 | TRBJ2-5 | TRBD2 | NA | TRBV2
CASSGGQGGEKLFF | TGTGCCAGCAGCGGTGGACAGGGCGGTGAAAAACTGTTTTTT | 14 | TRBJ1-4 | TRBD1 | few | TRBV5-4
CASSLGLAGGSDTQYF | TGTGCCAGCAGCCTTGGACTAGCGGGAGGGTCAGATACGCAGTATTTT | 16 | TRBJ2-3 | TRBD2 | NA | TRBV5-4
CASSIRGARAFF | TGTGCCAGCAGTATCCGGGGGGCGAGGGCTTTCTTT | 12 | TRBJ1-1 | NA | NA | TRBV27
CAWNAEGAKWSPLHF | TGTGCCTGGAACGCAGAAGGGGCCAAGTGGTCACCCCTCCACTTT | 15 | TRBJ1-6 | NA | NA | TRBV30
CASSQLGAQGYEQFF | TGCGCCAGCAGCCAACTTGGGGCGCAGGGATACGAGCAGTTCTTC | 15 | TRBJ2-1 | NA | NA | TRBV4-1
CASSPYRAGATGELFF | TGTGCCAGCAGTCCCTACAGGGCCGGGGCCACCGGGGAGCTGTTTTTT | 16 | TRBJ2-2 | NA | NA | TRBV28
CASSTVGAGTYEQYF | TGTGCCAGCAGTACCGTTGGGGCGGGGACCTACGAGCAGTACTTC | 15 | TRBJ2-7 | NA | NA | TRBV28
CASDLAGGEDEQFF | TGTGCCAGCGACCTCGCGGGGGGCGAGGATGAGCAGTTCTTC | 14 | TRBJ2-1 | TRBD2 | NA | TRBV2
CASSQGAGGEAFF | TGTGCCAGCAGCCAAGGGGCGGGGGGTGAAGCTTTCTTT | 13 | TRBJ1-1 | NA | once | TRBV7-3
CASSSRTEYNEQFF | TGTGCCAGCAGCTCCCGGACAGAATACAATGAGCAGTTCTTC | 14 | TRBJ2-1 | NA | NA | TRBV11-2
CASSQLQGGRSPLHF | TGTGCCAGCAGCCAATTACAGGGGGGAAGGTCACCCCTCCACTTT | 15 | TRBJ1-6 | TRBD1 | NA | TRBV3-1/TRBV3-2